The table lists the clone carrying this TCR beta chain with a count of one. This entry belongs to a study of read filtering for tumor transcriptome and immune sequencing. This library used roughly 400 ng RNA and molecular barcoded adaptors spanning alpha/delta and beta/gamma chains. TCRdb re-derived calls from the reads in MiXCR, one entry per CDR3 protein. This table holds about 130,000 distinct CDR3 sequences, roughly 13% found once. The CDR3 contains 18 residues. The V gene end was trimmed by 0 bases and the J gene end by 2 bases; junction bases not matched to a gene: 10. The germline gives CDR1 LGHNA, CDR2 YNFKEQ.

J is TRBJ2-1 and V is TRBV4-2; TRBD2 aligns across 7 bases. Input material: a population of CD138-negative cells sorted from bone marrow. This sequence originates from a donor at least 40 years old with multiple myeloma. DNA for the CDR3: TGTGCCAGCAGCCAAGACCCCCCTTGGAGCGGGGCCTACAATGAGCAGTTCTTC. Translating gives CASSQDPPWSGAYNEQFF.